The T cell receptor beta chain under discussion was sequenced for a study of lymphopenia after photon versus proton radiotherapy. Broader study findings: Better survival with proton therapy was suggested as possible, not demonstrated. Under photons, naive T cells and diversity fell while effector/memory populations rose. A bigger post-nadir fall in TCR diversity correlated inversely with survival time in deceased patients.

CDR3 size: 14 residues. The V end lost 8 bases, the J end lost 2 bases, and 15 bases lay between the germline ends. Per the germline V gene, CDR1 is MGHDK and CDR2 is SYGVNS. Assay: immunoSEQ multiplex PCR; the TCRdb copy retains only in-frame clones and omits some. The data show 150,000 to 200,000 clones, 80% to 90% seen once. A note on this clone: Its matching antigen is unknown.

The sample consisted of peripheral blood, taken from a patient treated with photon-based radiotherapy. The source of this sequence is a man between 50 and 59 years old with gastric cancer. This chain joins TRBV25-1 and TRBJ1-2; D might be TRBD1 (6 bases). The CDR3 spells CASRTGTPNYGYTF. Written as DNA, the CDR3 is TGTGCCAGCCGCACCGGGACACCGAACTATGGCTACACCTTC.